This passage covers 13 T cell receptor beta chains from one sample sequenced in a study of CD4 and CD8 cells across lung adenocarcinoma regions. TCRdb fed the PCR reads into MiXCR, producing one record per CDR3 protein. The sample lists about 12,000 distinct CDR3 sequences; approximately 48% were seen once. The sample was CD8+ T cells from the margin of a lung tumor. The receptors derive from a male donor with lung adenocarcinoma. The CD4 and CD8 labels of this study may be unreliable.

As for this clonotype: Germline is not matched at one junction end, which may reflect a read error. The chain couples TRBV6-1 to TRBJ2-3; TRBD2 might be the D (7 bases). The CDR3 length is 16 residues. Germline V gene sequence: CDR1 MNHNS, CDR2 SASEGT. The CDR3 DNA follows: TGTGCCAGCGCGGGGGAGGGGGGCGCGGACCCAGATACCCAGTATTTT. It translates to CASAGEGGADPDTQYF.

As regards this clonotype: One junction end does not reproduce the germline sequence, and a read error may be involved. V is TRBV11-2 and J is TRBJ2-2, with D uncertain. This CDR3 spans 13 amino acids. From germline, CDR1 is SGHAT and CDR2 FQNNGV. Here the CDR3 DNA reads TGTGCCAGCAGCTTAGAGAACTCCGGGGAGCTGTTTTTT. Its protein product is CASSLENSGELFF.

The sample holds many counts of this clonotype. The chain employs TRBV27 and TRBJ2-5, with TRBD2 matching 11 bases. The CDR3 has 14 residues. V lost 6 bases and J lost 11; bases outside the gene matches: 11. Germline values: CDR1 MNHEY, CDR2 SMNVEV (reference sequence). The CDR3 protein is CASSPALAGAEQYF. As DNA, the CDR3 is TGTGCCAGCAGCCCCGCACTAGCGGGGGCTGAGCAGTACTTC.

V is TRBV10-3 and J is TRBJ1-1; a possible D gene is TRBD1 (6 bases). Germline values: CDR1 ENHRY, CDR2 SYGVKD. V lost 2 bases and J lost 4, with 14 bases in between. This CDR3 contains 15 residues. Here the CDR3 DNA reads TGTGCCATCAGTGAGACGCAGGGGCGAAGCACTGAAGCTTTCTTT. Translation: CAISETQGRSTEAFF.

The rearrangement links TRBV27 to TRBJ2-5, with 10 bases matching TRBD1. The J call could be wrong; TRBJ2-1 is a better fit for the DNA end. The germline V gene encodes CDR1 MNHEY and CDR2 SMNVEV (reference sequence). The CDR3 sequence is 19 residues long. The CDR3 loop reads CAPYDRGQLSGVRVNEQFF. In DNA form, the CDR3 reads TGTGCACCCTATGACAGGGGGCAGTTGTCGGGAGTTCGGGTTAATGAGCAGTTCTTC.

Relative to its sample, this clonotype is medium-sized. The CDR3 DNA follows: TGTGCCAGCAGCTCACCAACCACACCACTAGCGGGAGGGCCGGTGATCTACGAGCAGTTCTTC. Its protein product is CASSSPTTPLAGGPVIYEQFF. J is TRBJ2-1 and V is TRBV11-1; TRBD2 matches 13 bases. V lost 4 bases and J lost 10; bases outside the gene matches: 25. The CDR3 has 21 residues. Germline lookup yields CDR1 SGHAT and CDR2 FQDESV (reference sequence). Supplemented by reference TRBV11-1 and TRBJ2-1, the full variable domain reads EAEVAQSPRYKITEKSQAVAFWCDPISGHATLYWYRQILGQGPELLVQFQDESVVDDSQLPKDRFSAERLKGVDSTLKIQPAELGDSAMYLCASSSPTTPLAGGPVIYEQFFGPGTRLTVL.

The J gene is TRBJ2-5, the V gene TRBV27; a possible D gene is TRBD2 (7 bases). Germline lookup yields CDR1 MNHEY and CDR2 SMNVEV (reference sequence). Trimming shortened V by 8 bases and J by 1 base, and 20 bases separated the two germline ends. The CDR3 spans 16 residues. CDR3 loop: CASGGGAARVQETQYF. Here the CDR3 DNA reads TGTGCCAGCGGGGGGGGGGCGGCCCGGGTCCAAGAGACCCAGTACTTC.

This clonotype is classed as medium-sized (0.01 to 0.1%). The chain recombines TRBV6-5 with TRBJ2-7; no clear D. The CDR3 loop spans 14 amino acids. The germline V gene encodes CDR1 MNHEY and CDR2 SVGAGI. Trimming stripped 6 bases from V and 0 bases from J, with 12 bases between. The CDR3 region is CASSPRPSSYEQYF. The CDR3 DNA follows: TGTGCCAGCAGCCCCCGACCGAGCTCCTACGAGCAGTACTTC.

The CDR3 region has the DNA TGTGCCAGCAGTTACTCGCGTACTAGCGGGAGGGAGACCCAGTACTTC. The encoded protein is CASSYSRTSGRETQYF. The V gene is TRBV6-5, the J gene TRBJ2-1; TRBD2 matches 12 bases. With the DNA end fitting TRBJ2-5 better, the J assignment may be wrong. This CDR3 spans 16 amino acids. The germline V gene encodes CDR1 MNHEY and CDR2 SVGAGI.

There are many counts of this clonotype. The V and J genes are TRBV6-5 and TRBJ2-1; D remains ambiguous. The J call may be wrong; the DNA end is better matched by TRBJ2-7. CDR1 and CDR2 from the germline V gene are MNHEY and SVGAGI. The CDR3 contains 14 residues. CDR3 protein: CASSYSSGPYEQYF. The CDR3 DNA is TGTGCCAGCAGTTACTCTTCGGGTCCGTACGAGCAGTACTTC.

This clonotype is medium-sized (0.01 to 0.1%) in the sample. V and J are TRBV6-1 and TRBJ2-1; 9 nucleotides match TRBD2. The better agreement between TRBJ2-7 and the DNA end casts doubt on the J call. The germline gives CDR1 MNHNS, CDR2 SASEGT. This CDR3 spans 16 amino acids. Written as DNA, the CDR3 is TGTGCCAGCAGTGAAGAGGGCGGGGGGGGGTACAATGAGCAGTACTTC. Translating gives CASSEEGGGGYNEQYF.

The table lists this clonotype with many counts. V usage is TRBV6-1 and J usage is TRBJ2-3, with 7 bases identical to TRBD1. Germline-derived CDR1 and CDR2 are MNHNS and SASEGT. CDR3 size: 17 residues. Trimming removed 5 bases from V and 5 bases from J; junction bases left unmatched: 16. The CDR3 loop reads CASSKTLSTGRGDTQYF. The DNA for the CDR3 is TGTGCCAGCAGTAAAACCCTTTCGACAGGGCGAGGAGATACGCAGTATTTT.

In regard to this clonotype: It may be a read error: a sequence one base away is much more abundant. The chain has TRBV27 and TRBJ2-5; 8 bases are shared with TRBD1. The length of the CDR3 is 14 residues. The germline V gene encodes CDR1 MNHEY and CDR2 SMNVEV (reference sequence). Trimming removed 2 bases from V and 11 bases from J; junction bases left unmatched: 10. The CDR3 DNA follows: TGTGCCAGCAGTTTAACAGGGGGAAAGGCGGGGCAGTACTTC. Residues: CASSLTGGKAGQYF.